The T cell receptor beta chain described here comes from a study of CD8+ T cells in alopecia areata. Study at large: Tofacitinib was taken orally by treated patients, and the dose was 5 to 10 mg twice daily.

Trimming removed 4 bases at V and 6 bases at J, with 9 bases between. This CDR3 is built from 11 residues. Germline CDR1 and CDR2: GTSNPN and SVGIG (reference sequence). Extraction and reverse transcription of RNA yielded cDNA as the sequencing template. Generated by immunoSEQ multiplex PCR, the TCRdb table keeps only in-frame clones and is missing some. The repertoire holds about 150,000 clones, with around 47% as singletons. Both peripheral blood and punch biopsies of lesional scalp skin were obtained from patients who had alopecia areata. PBMCs served as the source from which CD4+ and CD8+ T cells were sorted. A remark on this clone: The antigen is not known.

General study findings and limits: Higher clonality was seen in lesional scalp than in normal scalp, especially in alopecia totalis/universalis.

Material for sequencing was CD4+ T cells sorted from blood. The clonotype was recovered from a human donor with alopecia areata. The chain combines TRBV30 with TRBJ1-2, with D hard to call. CDR3 residues: CAWTGVHGYTF. The CDR3 nucleotides are TGTGCCTGGACGGGAGTCCATGGCTACACCTTC.